Each of the 32 T cell receptor beta chains below was sequenced from the same sample in a study of T cells after yellow fever vaccination. MiXCR was run by TCRdb on the 5' RACE reads, yielding one entry per CDR3 protein. The table includes some 500,000 distinct CDR3 sequences, less than 15% detected once. The material sequenced was PBMCs, taken on the day of the yellow fever booster vaccination. The receptor source for this set is a man aged 25-40 years who received the YFV17D yellow fever vaccine.

This clonotype was detected only a few times. The V and J genes are TRBV5-1 and TRBJ1-1; weak D call: TRBD1 (5 bases). Trimming took 1 base from V and 7 from J, leaving 11 bases between them. The length of the CDR3 is 13 residues. The germline CDR1 and CDR2 sequences are SGHRS and YFSETQ. The CDR3 loop is CASSLTGYGEAFF. CDR3 in DNA: TGCGCCAGCAGCTTGACAGGTTATGGTGAAGCTTTCTTT.

This clonotype was recorded at least ten times. The chain employs TRBV18 and TRBJ2-3; TRBD2 might be the D (6 bases). This CDR3 is built from 16 residues. The germline V gene encodes CDR1 KGHSH and CDR2 LQKENI. With 8 bases removed from V and 0 bases from J, the gap between germline ends came to 18 bases. The CDR3 loop is CASRQGTYLSTDTQYF. The CDR3 region has the DNA TGTGCCAGCCGACAAGGGACTTACCTGAGCACAGATACGCAGTATTTT. The full variable domain, with the rest looked up from reference TRBV18 and TRBJ2-3, is NAGVMQNPRHLVRRRGQEARLRCSPMKGHSHVYWYRQLPEEGLKFMVYLQKENIIDESGMPKERFSAEFPKEGPSILRIQQVVRGDSAAYFCASRQGTYLSTDTQYFGPGTRLTVL.

This CDR3 is CASSSRVVSGANVLTF. In DNA, the CDR3 is TGTGCCAGCAGCTCCAGGGTGGTTAGTGGGGCCAACGTCCTGACTTTC. V usage is TRBV6-1 and J usage is TRBJ2-6, with a possible D match to TRBD1 (5 bases). Germline values: CDR1 MNHNS, CDR2 SASEGT. The germline V and J ends were trimmed by 6 bases and 3 bases, with 15 bases remaining between them. The CDR3 totals 16 residues.

The rearrangement joins TRBV12-5 to TRBJ2-2, with D possibly being TRBD1 (5 bases). The CDR3 totals 17 residues. Germline lookup yields CDR1 LGHNT and CDR2 FRNRAP. V was clipped by 3 bases and J by 4 bases, with 18 bases between them. This CDR3 is CASGFDAGQGSTGELFF. In DNA form, the CDR3 reads TGTGCTAGTGGTTTTGACGCAGGGCAGGGCTCCACCGGGGAGCTGTTTTTT.

In this sample, this clonotype turned up a few times. The J gene is TRBJ2-4, the V gene TRBV20-1, with D perhaps matching TRBD1 (7 bases). Germline V gene lookup returns CDR1 DFQATT and CDR2 SNEGSKA (reference sequence). The germline V and J ends were trimmed by 6 bases and 8 bases, with 20 bases remaining between them. The CDR3 contains 14 residues. CDR3 protein: CSAMDRPSGDIQYF. The CDR3 region has the DNA TGCAGTGCGATGGACAGGCCTTCGGGGGACATTCAGTACTTC.

V usage is TRBV19 and J usage is TRBJ1-5, with 7 bases lining up with TRBD1. The CDR3 length is 15 residues. Unmatched junction bases numbered 7, after V lost 7 bases and J lost 1 base. Per the germline V gene, CDR1 is LNHDA and CDR2 is SQIVND (reference sequence). CDR3 bases: TGTGCCAGTAACGGCGAGGGGGCGAGCAATCAGCCCCAGCATTTT. Translated: CASNGEGASNQPQHF.

This clonotype was seen repeatedly, ten times or more. This chain connects TRBV14 to TRBJ1-6, with a weak D call TRBD1 (6 bases). V was clipped by 1 base and J by 7 bases, with 11 bases between them. This CDR3 region has 15 residues. Germline V gene lookup returns CDR1 SGHDN and CDR2 FVKESK. As DNA, the CDR3 is TGTGCCAGCAGCCAAGCTGACAGGAAGAATTCACCCCTCCACTTT. It translates to CASSQADRKNSPLHF.

This clonotype has a handful of counts. The rearrangement joins TRBV19 to TRBJ2-3; unclear D gene. The germline V gene encodes CDR1 LNHDA and CDR2 SQIVND (reference sequence). This CDR3 spans 12 amino acids. The V end lost 6 bases, the J end lost 7 bases, and 11 bases lay between the germline ends. The CDR3: CASSPTTYTQYF. The CDR3 nucleotides read TGTGCCAGTAGCCCAACGACTTATACGCAGTATTTT.

This clonotype came up a few times. V is TRBV7-9 and J is TRBJ2-7; 9 bases are shared with TRBD1. The V segment lost 4 bases and the J segment 2 bases; nucleotides outside the gene matches: 6. Germline V CDR1 and CDR2: SEHNR, FQNEAQ (reference sequence). CDR3 length: 15 amino acids. CDR3 DNA sequence: TGTGCCAGCAGCTCACAGGGGGCTTTGCCCTACGAGCAGTACTTC. Translating gives CASSSQGALPYEQYF.

The rearrangement links TRBV27 to TRBJ1-5; perhaps TRBD1 as D (5 bases). Looked up from germline, CDR1 is MNHEY and CDR2 is SMNVEV (reference sequence). The ends were cut back, 0 bases at V and 6 bases at J, with 9 bases in the middle. The CDR3 runs to 14 residues. The CDR3 coding sequence is TGTGCCAGCAGTTTATCTCGGGGGGGTCAGCCCCAGCATTTT. Protein: CASSLSRGGQPQHF.

The genes are TRBV20-1 and TRBJ1-2; 7 nucleotides agree with TRBD1. The trim removed 3 bases at V and 5 bases at J, leaving 6 bases unmatched. The germline V gene has CDR1 DFQATT and CDR2 SNEGSKA (reference sequence). CDR3 size: 13 residues. Written as DNA, the CDR3 is TGCAGTGCTAGCTCCGGGACAGAGTATGGCTACACCTTC. It yields the protein CSASSGTEYGYTF.

This chain connects TRBV6-2 or TRBV6-3 to TRBJ2-3, with TRBD2 identical over 13 bases. Germline CDR1 MNHEY, CDR2 SVGEGT. The CDR3 contains 16 residues. Trimming removed 9 bases from V and 1 base from J; junction bases left unmatched: 7. The CDR3 DNA reads TGTGCCAGGCCGGGACTAGCGGGAACGGGCACAGATACGCAGTATTTT. Protein product: CARPGLAGTGTDTQYF.

In its sample, this clonotype was seen a few times. The chain carries TRBV21-1 and TRBJ2-7. TRBV21-1 is a listed pseudogene. The CDR3 is made up of 14 amino acids. The chain's CDR3 is CASRPHSDRHEQYF. The CDR3 nucleotides read TGTGCCAGCAGACCCCACTCGGACCGCCACGAGCAGTACTTC.

This clonotype has a handful of counts. The chain links TRBV11-2 to TRBJ2-3; 16 bases line up with TRBD2. V lost 1 base, J lost 9 bases, and 13 bases stayed unmatched. This CDR3 region has 19 residues. From germline, CDR1 is SGHAT and CDR2 FQNNGV. Here the CDR3 DNA reads TGTGCCAGCAGCTTAGTTATCGGGACTAGCGGGGGGGGGTCAGGGACGCAGTATTTT. Amino acid sequence: CASSLVIGTSGGGSGTQYF.

This clonotype has more than one count but fewer than ten. The V gene is TRBV7-8, the J gene TRBJ2-3; a possible D gene is TRBD2 (5 bases). Germline V lookup: CDR1 SGHVS, CDR2 FQNEAQ. CDR3 length equals 15 residues. With 5 bases removed from V and 2 bases from J, the gap between germline ends came to 14 bases. The CDR3 region has the DNA TGTGCCAGCAGCCCAGTGCTAGCCGTCACAGATACGCAGTATTTT. Translating gives CASSPVLAVTDTQYF.

This clonotype was detected only a few times. This sequence joins TRBV10-3 and TRBJ1-2; D unresolved. The CDR3 sequence is 17 residues long. V dropped 8 bases and J dropped 4 bases, with 26 bases sitting between them. CDR1 is ENHRY, CDR2 SYGVKD, per germline. This CDR3 reads CAIFGLGQDEETYGYTF. DNA for the CDR3: TGTGCCATCTTCGGTCTCGGTCAGGACGAGGAAACCTATGGCTACACCTTC.

This clonotype was counted a few times. The chain is built from TRBV6-1 and TRBJ1-3; the D gene is possibly TRBD1 (6 bases). The CDR3 sequence is 14 residues long. Germline assignment: CDR1 MNHNS and CDR2 SASEGT. V gave up 6 bases and J gave up 4 bases, with 13 bases separating them. CDR3 in amino acids: CASRSRGGGNTIYF. CDR3 in DNA: TGTGCCAGCAGATCCCGCGGGGGCGGAAACACCATATATTTT.

The chain has TRBV4-3 and TRBJ2-3; D is unclear. V shed 0 bases and J shed 5 bases, with 6 bases lying between them. The CDR3 length is 13 residues. From germline, CDR1 is LGHNA and CDR2 YSLEER. CDR3 sequence (DNA): TGCGCCAGCAGCCAAGAAGCGCAAGATACGCAGTATTTT. It yields the protein CASSQEAQDTQYF.

This clonotype was seen at least ten times. The V gene is TRBV7-8, the J gene TRBJ2-1; 13 bases match TRBD2. Germline CDR1 and CDR2: SGHVS and FQNEAQ. V trimming: 5 bases; J trimming: 10 bases; junction bases outside the gene matches: 8. This CDR3 region has 15 residues. The CDR3 nucleotides are TGTGCCAGCAGCGAGCCGGGACTAGCGGGATTAGAGCAGTTCTTC. This gives the protein CASSEPGLAGLEQFF. Variable domain in full (rest from reference TRBV7-8 and TRBJ2-1): GAGVSQSPRYKVAKRGQDVALRCDPISGHVSLFWYQQALGQGPEFLTYFQNEAQLDKSGLPSDRFFAERPEGSVSTLKIQRTQQEDSAVYLCASSEPGLAGLEQFFGPGTRLTVL.

This clonotype has more than one count but fewer than ten. The chain uses TRBV4-1 and TRBJ2-1, with 7 bases identical to TRBD1. This CDR3 has 16 residues. The germline CDR1 and CDR2 sequences are MGHRA and YSYEKL. The trim removed 5 bases at V and 3 bases at J, leaving 10 bases unmatched. CDR3 amino acids: CASSDLTGKYYNEQFF. DNA for the CDR3: TGCGCCAGCAGCGACCTGACAGGGAAGTACTACAATGAGCAGTTCTTC.

The chain carries TRBV20-1 and TRBJ2-7; 8 positions agree with TRBD1. CDR3 size: 13 residues. Germline V gene data show CDR1 as DFQATT and CDR2 as SNEGSKA (reference sequence). The J segment lost 3 bases and the V segment lost 3 bases, leaving 4 bases of the junction unmatched. CDR3 in DNA: TGCAGTGCTAGCAGGGGGCTTAGCTACGAGCAGTACTTC. The encoded protein is CSASRGLSYEQYF.

DNA for the CDR3: TGCAGCGTTGGAGCGGCGGCCGAGGAGCAGTATTTT. Residues: CSVGAAAEEQYF. The chain carries TRBV29-1 and TRBJ2-3; tentative D call: TRBD2 (5 bases). Deletions cut 4 bases from V and 11 bases from J, with 16 bases between. The CDR3 loop spans 12 amino acids. Germline V lookup: CDR1 SQVTM, CDR2 ANQGSEA.

The rearrangement joins TRBV5-1 to TRBJ2-3; 7 bases line up with TRBD1. CDR3 length equals 17 residues. The V segment lost 0 bases and the J segment 3 bases; nucleotides outside the gene matches: 10. CDR1 is SGHRS and CDR2 is YFSETQ in the germline V gene. The CDR3 loop is CASSLVTHRGGTDTQYF. CDR3 nucleotide sequence: TGCGCCAGCAGCTTGGTCACACACAGGGGTGGGACAGATACGCAGTATTTT.

The V gene is TRBV7-2, the J gene TRBJ1-5; D gene ambiguous. This CDR3 has 15 amino acids. V lost 6 bases and J lost 4, with 16 bases in between. Germline V gene sequence: CDR1 SGHTA, CDR2 FQGNSA. Written as DNA, the CDR3 is TGTGCCAGCAGTTTATGGGCTACGAATAATCAGCCCCAGCATTTT. Its protein is CASSLWATNNQPQHF.

The CDR3 DNA is TGTGCCAGCATCTCGGGACAGGGAATTGGTGAGCAGTTCTTC. This encodes CASISGQGIGEQFF. This sequence joins TRBV27 and TRBJ2-1, with 9 bases lining up with TRBD1. Trimming took 7 bases from V and 9 from J; bases not matched to a gene: 10. CDR1 MNHEY and CDR2 SMNVEV come from the germline V gene (reference sequence). This CDR3 region has 14 residues.

The J gene is TRBJ1-2, the V gene TRBV20-1; possible D gene TRBD1, 5 bases. CDR1 and CDR2 (germline): DFQATT, SNEGSKA (reference sequence). The CDR3 contains 13 residues. V was pared by 2 bases and J by 4 bases, with 11 bases between. CDR3 sequence (DNA): TGCAGTGCTAGATCGGAAAGGGGCTATGGCTACACCTTC. Translation gives CSARSERGYGYTF.

This clonotype has a count of ten or more. V and J are TRBV5-1 and TRBJ1-6; D uncertain. The V end lost 1 base, the J end lost 5 bases, and 22 bases lay between the germline ends. Germline V gives CDR1 SGHRS, CDR2 YFSETQ. The CDR3 contains 19 residues. This chain's CDR3 is CASSLTALSPNSHNSPLHF. The CDR3 DNA reads TGCGCCAGCAGCTTGACTGCCCTATCTCCGAACAGCCATAATTCACCCCTCCACTTT.

This chain joins TRBV7-2 and TRBJ2-1; either TRBD1 or TRBD2 may fit D (5 bases each). CDR1 and CDR2 from the germline V gene are SGHTA and FQGNSA. The CDR3 totals 14 residues. Deletions cut 5 bases from V and 4 bases from J, with 12 bases between. DNA of the CDR3: TGTGCCAGCAGCCCGGGACCGAAATACAATGAGCAGTTCTTC. Residues: CASSPGPKYNEQFF. The full variable domain, its missing parts supplied by reference TRBV7-2 and TRBJ2-1, is GAGVSQSPSNKVTEKGKDVELRCDPISGHTALYWYRQSLGQGLEFLIYFQGNSAPDKSGLPSDRFSAERTGGSVSTLTIQRTQQEDSAVYLCASSPGPKYNEQFFGPGTRLTVL.

The sample holds a few counts of this clonotype. The genes are TRBV18 and TRBJ2-7, with D uncertain. Germline V gene lookup returns CDR1 KGHSH and CDR2 LQKENI. This CDR3 region has 12 residues. The ends were cut back, 6 bases at V and 7 bases at J, with 13 bases in the middle. CDR3 DNA: TGTGCCAGCTCGCAGGACGAGAGGGAGCAGTACTTC. Its translation is CASSQDEREQYF.

This clonotype has at least ten counts. This chain links TRBV5-1 with TRBJ1-1; D is ambiguous. This CDR3 is built from 14 residues. The germline gives CDR1 SGHRS, CDR2 YFSETQ. V was cut by 0 bases and J by 0 bases, with 6 bases left in between. The CDR3 region has the DNA TGCGCCAGCAGCTTGGCCAACCTGAACACTGAAGCTTTCTTT. This encodes CASSLANLNTEAFF.

This clonotype was observed a handful of times. The genes are TRBV7-2 and TRBJ2-5; 11 nucleotides match TRBD2. The trim removed 2 bases at V and 6 bases at J, leaving 5 bases unmatched. Germline CDR1 is SGHTA and CDR2 is FQGNSA. There are 15 residues in the CDR3. The CDR3 loop reads CASSLNSGRGQTQYF. In DNA form, the CDR3 reads TGTGCCAGCAGCTTAAATAGCGGGAGGGGGCAGACCCAGTACTTC.

CDR3 coding DNA: TGTGCCAGCAGTCCGACTAGCGGGAGGGCCAAGAGCACCGGGGAGCTGTTTTTT. The encoded protein is CASSPTSGRAKSTGELFF. The rearrangement links TRBV27 to TRBJ2-2, with TRBD2 identical over 14 bases. The length of the CDR3 is 18 residues. Germline CDR1 and CDR2: MNHEY and SMNVEV (reference sequence). J lost 4 bases, V lost 5 bases, and 9 bases had no gene match.